This T cell receptor (beta chain) was sequenced in a study of blood T cell repertoires in COVID-19. The germline gives CDR1 SGHTA, CDR2 FQGNSA. The V and J ends lost 5 bases and 6 bases respectively, with 20 bases between them. This CDR3 spans 16 amino acids. In the study's own analysis: Amplification of reference gene primers was used by the study to estimate nucleated cell counts. The method was immunoSEQ multiplex PCR; TCRdb's version includes in-frame clones alone and lacks a portion of them. V, J and clone size derive from that table, while D and trimming were established from the DNA sequence. There are 250,000 to 350,000 clones in the sample; more than 70% occur only once, and about 1.2% lies in the top ten.

Material: peripheral blood. This receptor was taken from a woman aged 45-65 years with acute or convalescent COVID-19. The chain joins TRBV7-2 to TRBJ2-1; D perhaps matches TRBD2 (6 bases). CDR3 in DNA: TGTGCCAGCAGCCCCATAGGGCTAGCGTTGGGCAATGAGCAGTTCTTC. The encoded protein is CASSPIGLALGNEQFF.